This T cell receptor beta chain emerged from a study of T cell clonotyping in hematopoietic cell transplantation. Whole-study findings and limits: At the given depth, recipient repertoires were over 95% de novo clonotypes.

Comment on this clone: Its antigen is as yet unknown.

Repertoires were generated with immunoSEQ multiplex PCR, while TCRdb's copy carries only in-frame clones and drops some. The sample includes about 1,800 clones, 80% to 95% of them seen just once. Germline-derived CDR1 and CDR2 are MNHNS and SASEGT. The CDR3 spans 10 residues. V was cut by 8 bases and J by 2 bases, with 3 bases left in between. The sample's time point: recipient sample about 28 days before transplant, after cytoreduction. This specimen was peripheral blood mononuclear cells, taken before stem cell transplant. The gene calls are TRBV6-1 and TRBJ1-2; D unclear. This clonotype was obtained from a woman in her forties or fifties with acute myeloid leukemia. Some clones in this sample may be carry-over from other donors' samples. CDR3 residues: CASRNYGYTF. CDR3 DNA: TGTGCCAGCCGAAACTATGGCTACACCTTC.